The 7 T cell receptor beta chains below were found in one sample sequenced in a study of cytomegalovirus exposure and HLA in healthy donors. A multiplex PCR was run with 60 Vbeta primers and 13 Jbeta primers. Libraries were prepared by immunoSEQ multiplex PCR; TCRdb keeps only in-frame clonotypes and omits some of them. The sample holds about 93,000 clones; less than 80% are singletons and the top ten take about 3%. The sequenced sample was PBMCs. These receptors were collected from a woman aged 40 to 55 in good health and CMV-seronegative.

This clone occurred a few times. V and J are TRBV5-1 and TRBJ1-2; 7 bases are a match to TRBD1. CDR1 and CDR2 from the germline V gene are SGHRS and YFSETQ. V gave up 4 bases and J gave up 4 bases; unmatched junction bases: 7. The CDR3 is made up of 14 amino acids. The DNA for the CDR3 is TGCGCCAGCAGCCCCGGGACAGCGAGCTATGGCTACACCTTC. It codes for CASSPGTASYGYTF. Based on the CDR3 plus reference TRBV5-1 and TRBJ1-2, the full variable domain is KAGVTQTPRYLIKTRGQQVTLSCSPISGHRSVSWYQQTPGQGLQFLFEYFSETQRNKGNFPGRFSGRQFSNSRSEMNVSTLELGDSALYLCASSPGTASYGYTFGSGTRLTVV.

The chain is built from TRBV10-3 and TRBJ2-3, with D maybe TRBD1 (6 bases). Germline assignment: CDR1 ENHRY and CDR2 SYGVKD. Trimming removed 6 bases at V and 0 bases at J, with 19 bases between. CDR3 length: 17 residues. CDR3 amino acids: CAIRTGAAEASTDTQYF. The CDR3 DNA reads TGTGCCATCAGGACAGGAGCGGCGGAGGCTAGCACAGATACGCAGTATTTT.

This sequence joins TRBV6-5 and TRBJ1-3, with 8 positions matching TRBD1. The CDR3 has 15 residues. With 6 bases clipped from V and 5 bases from J, the junction kept 9 bases outside the gene matches. From germline, CDR1 is MNHEY and CDR2 SVGAGI. Here the CDR3 reads CASSTNGQGRNTIYF. DNA of the CDR3: TGTGCCAGCAGCACAAACGGACAGGGTAGAAACACCATATATTTT.

This sequence joins TRBV27 and TRBJ2-5, with TRBD1 matching 12 bases. Germline CDR1 MNHEY, CDR2 SMNVEV (reference sequence). The CDR3 is 18 amino acids. Germline trimming cut 3 bases from V and 12 bases from J; bases unmatched to any gene: 20. DNA of the CDR3: TGTGCCAGCAGTTTGAGGGTGAGGGACAGGGGGCCCCAGGGTGGAGAGTACTTC. Its protein product is CASSLRVRDRGPQGGEYF.

This chain uses TRBV6-6 with TRBJ1-5; D possibly corresponds to TRBD1 (6 bases). CDR1 and CDR2 from the germline V gene are MNHNY and SVGAGI (reference sequence). The V end was cut by 6 bases, the J end by 3 bases, with 9 bases between. The CDR3 sequence is 13 residues long. The CDR3 is CASSRTDNQPQHF. The DNA of the CDR3 is TGTGCCAGCAGCCGGACAGACAATCAGCCCCAGCATTTT.

The V call is TRBV7-2, the J call TRBJ2-2; D is possibly TRBD1 (6 bases). Trimming left V 5 bases short and J 2 bases short, with 9 bases between. This CDR3 is 14 amino acids long. Germline loops: CDR1 SGHTA, CDR2 FQGNSA. CDR3 coding DNA: TGTGCCAGCAGCATACAGGGTAACACCGGGGAGCTGTTTTTT. Amino acid sequence: CASSIQGNTGELFF.

The chain links TRBV18 to TRBJ1-2; TRBD1 agrees at 8 bases. V was clipped by 2 bases and J by 3 bases; unmatched bases: 2. The CDR3 extends over 14 amino acids. Per the germline V gene, CDR1 is KGHSH and CDR2 is LQKENI. CDR3 residues: CASSPSDRDYGYTF. As DNA, the CDR3 is TGTGCCAGCTCACCATCGGACAGGGACTATGGCTACACCTTC.